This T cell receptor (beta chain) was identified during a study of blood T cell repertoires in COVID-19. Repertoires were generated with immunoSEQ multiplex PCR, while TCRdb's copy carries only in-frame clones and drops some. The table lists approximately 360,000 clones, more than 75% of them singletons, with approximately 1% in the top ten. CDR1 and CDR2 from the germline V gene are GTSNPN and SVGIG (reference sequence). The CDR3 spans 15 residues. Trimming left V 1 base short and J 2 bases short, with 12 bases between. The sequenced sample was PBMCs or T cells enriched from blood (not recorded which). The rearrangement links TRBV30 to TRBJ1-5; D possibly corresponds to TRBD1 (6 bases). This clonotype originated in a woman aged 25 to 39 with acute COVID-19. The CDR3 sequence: CAWSAHAGGNQPQHF. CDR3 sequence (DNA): TGTGCCTGGAGTGCACATGCAGGGGGCAATCAGCCCCAGCATTTT.